What follows is one T cell receptor (beta chain) and its context. The sample is drawn from a study of blood T cell repertoires in COVID-19. Across the study: Sources were T cells, B-cell-depleted T cells, or PBMCs; the material itself was cDNA or gDNA.

Losses at the gene ends were 0 bases for V and 2 bases for J; bases not matched to a gene: 4. The CDR3 is 15 residues long. Germline V gene sequence: CDR1 LGHNA, CDR2 YSLEER. Here immunoSEQ multiplex PCR was the method, and the copy in TCRdb shows in-frame clones only, minus some. The sample carries approximately 150,000 clones, 80% to 90% recorded once. The clonotype originates from a woman aged 80 or older with acute or convalescent COVID-19. The sequenced sample was peripheral blood. The rearrangement joins TRBV4-3 to TRBJ2-7, with 7 bases that match TRBD1. CDR3 DNA sequence: TGCGCCAGCAGCCAAGATTACAGGGGCACCTACGAGCAGTACTTC. Amino acids: CASSQDYRGTYEQYF.